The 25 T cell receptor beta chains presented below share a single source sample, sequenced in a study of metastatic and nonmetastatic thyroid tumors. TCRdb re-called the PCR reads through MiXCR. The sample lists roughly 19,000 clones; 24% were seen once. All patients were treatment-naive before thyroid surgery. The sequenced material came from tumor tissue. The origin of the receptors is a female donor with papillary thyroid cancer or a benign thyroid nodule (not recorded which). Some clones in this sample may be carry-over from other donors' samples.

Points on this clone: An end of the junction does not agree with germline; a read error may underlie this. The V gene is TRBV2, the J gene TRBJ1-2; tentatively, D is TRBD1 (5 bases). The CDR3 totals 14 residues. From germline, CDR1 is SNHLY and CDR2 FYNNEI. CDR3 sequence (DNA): TGTGCCAGCAGTGTGAACGCCCGGGGCTATAGCTACACCTTC. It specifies CASSVNARGYSYTF.

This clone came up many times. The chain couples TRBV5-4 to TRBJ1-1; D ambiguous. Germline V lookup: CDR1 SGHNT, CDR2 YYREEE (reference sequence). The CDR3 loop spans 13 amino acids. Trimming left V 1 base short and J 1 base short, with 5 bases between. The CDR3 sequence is CASSLTENTEAFF. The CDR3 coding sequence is TGTGCCAGCAGCTTGACGGAGAACACTGAAGCTTTCTTT.

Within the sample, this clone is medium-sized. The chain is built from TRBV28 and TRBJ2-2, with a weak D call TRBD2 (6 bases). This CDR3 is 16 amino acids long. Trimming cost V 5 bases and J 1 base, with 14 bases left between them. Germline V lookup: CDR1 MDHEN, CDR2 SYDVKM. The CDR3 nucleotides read TGTGCCAGCAGTGGAGCGTGGAGGGGGAACACCGGGGAGCTGTTTTTT. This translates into CASSGAWRGNTGELFF.

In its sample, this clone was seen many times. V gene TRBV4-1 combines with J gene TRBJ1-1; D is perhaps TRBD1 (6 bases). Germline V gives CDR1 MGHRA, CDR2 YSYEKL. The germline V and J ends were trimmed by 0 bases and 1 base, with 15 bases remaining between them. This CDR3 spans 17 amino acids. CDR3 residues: CASSQDRGFGGNTEAFF. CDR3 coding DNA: TGCGCCAGCAGCCAAGATAGGGGGTTCGGGGGGAACACTGAAGCTTTCTTT.

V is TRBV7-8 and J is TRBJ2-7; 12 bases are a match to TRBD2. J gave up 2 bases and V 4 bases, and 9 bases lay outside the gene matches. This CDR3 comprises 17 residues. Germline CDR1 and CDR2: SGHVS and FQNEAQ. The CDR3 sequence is CASSSLAGGPRTYEQYF. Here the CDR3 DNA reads TGTGCCAGCAGCTCACTAGCGGGGGGCCCCAGAACCTACGAGCAGTACTTC.

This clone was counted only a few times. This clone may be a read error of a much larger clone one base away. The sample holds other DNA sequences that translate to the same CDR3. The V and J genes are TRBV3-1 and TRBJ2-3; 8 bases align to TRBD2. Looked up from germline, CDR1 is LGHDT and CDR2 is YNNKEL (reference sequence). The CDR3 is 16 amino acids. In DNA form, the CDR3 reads TGTGCCAGCGGCCAACGGACCAGCGGGAGCTTGGATACGCAGTATTTT. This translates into CASGQRTSGSLDTQYF.

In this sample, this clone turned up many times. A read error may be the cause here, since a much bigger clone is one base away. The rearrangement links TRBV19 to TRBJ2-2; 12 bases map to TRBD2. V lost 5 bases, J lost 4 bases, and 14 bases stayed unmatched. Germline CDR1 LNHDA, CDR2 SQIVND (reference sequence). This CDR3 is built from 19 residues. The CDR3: CASSRLLAGGKSVTGELFF. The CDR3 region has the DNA TGTGCCAGTAGTCGTTTACTAGCGGGAGGAAAATCTGTCACCGGGGAGCTGTTTTTT.

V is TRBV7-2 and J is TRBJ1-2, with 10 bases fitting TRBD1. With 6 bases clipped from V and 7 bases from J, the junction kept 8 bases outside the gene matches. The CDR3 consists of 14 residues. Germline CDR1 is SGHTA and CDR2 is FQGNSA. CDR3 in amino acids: CASSPGTGEAGYTF. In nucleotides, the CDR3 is TGTGCCAGCAGTCCCGGGACAGGGGAGGCTGGCTACACCTTC.

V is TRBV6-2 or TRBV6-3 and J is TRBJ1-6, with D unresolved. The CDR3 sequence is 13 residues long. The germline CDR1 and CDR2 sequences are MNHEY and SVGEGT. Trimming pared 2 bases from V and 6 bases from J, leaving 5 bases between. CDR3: CASSYGLNSPLHF. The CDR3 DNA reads TGTGCCAGCAGTTACGGACTTAATTCACCCCTCCACTTT.

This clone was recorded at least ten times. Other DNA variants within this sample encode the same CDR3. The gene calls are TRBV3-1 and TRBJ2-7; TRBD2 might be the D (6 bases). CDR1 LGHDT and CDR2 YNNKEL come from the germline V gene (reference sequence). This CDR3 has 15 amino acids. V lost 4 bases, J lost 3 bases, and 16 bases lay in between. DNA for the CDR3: TGTGCCAGCAGCCCATATTGGGGGGTTTTCTACGAGCAGTACTTC. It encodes CASSPYWGVFYEQYF.

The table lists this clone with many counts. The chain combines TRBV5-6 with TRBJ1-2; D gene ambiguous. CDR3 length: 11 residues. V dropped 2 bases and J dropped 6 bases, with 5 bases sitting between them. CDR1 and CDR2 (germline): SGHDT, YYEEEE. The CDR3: CASSLLDGYTF. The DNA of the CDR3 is TGTGCCAGCAGCTTACTGGATGGCTACACCTTC.

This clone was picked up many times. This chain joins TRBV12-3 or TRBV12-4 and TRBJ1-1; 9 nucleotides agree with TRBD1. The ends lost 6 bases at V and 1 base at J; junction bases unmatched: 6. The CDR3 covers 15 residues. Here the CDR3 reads CASSDWDRENTEAFF. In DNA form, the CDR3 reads TGTGCCAGCAGCGATTGGGACAGGGAGAACACTGAAGCTTTCTTT.

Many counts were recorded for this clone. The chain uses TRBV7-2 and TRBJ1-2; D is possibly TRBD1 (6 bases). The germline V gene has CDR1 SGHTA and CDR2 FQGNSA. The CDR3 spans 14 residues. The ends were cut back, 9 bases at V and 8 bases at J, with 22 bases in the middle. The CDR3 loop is CASPGTQGHGGYTF. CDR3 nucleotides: TGTGCCAGTCCAGGAACACAGGGACATGGGGGCTACACCTTC.

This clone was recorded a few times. The CDR3 loop reads CASTDSSSELADTQYF. Here the CDR3 DNA reads TGTGCCAGCACTGACTCTTCGAGTGAGTTAGCGGATACCCAGTACTTC. V and J are TRBV7-9 and TRBJ2-5, with D perhaps TRBD2 (6 bases). Per the germline V gene, CDR1 is SEHNR and CDR2 is FQNEAQ (reference sequence). The CDR3 has 16 residues. V dropped 7 bases and J dropped 8 bases, with 26 bases sitting between them.

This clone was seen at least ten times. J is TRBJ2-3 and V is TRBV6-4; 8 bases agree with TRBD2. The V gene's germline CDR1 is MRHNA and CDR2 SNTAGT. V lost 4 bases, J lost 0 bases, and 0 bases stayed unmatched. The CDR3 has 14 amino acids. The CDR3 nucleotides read TGTGCCAGCAGTGCTAGCGGGAGCACAGATACGCAGTATTTT. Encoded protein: CASSASGSTDTQYF.

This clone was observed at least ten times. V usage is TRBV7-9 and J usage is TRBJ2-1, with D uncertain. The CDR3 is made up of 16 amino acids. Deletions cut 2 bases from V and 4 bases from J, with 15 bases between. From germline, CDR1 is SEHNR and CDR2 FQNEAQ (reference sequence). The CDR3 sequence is CASSLQGSVPYNEQFF. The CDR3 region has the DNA TGTGCCAGCAGCTTACAAGGCTCAGTACCGTACAATGAGCAGTTCTTC.

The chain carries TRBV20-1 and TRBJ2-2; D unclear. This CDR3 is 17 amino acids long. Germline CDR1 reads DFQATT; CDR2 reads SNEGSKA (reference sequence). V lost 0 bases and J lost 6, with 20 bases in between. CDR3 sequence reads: CSARDLSRPHDSGELFF. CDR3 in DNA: TGCAGTGCTAGAGATCTTTCCCGCCCACATGATTCCGGGGAGCTGTTTTTT.

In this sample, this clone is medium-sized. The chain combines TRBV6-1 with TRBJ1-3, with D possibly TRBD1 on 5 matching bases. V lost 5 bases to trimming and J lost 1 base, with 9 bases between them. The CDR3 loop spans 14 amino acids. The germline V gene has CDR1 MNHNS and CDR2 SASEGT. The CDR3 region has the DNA TGTGCCAGCAGTTGGGACGCTTCTGGAAACACCATATATTTT. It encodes CASSWDASGNTIYF.

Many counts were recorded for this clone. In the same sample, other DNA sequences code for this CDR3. This CDR3 is CASKRSGTSPYEQYF. The DNA of the CDR3 is TGTGCCAGCAAACGTTCCGGGACTAGCCCTTACGAGCAGTACTTC. V gene TRBV27 combines with J gene TRBJ2-7; 9 nucleotides match TRBD2. From germline, CDR1 is MNHEY and CDR2 SMNVEV (reference sequence). V shed 7 bases, J shed 4 bases, and the junction held 11 bases outside the gene matches. The CDR3 sequence is 15 residues long.

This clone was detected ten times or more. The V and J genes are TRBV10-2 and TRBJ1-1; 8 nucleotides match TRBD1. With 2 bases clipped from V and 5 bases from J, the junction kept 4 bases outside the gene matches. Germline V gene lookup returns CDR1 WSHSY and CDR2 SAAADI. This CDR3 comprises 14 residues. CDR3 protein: CASSEQGARTEAFF. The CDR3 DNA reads TGCGCCAGCAGTGAGCAGGGGGCTAGAACTGAAGCTTTCTTT.

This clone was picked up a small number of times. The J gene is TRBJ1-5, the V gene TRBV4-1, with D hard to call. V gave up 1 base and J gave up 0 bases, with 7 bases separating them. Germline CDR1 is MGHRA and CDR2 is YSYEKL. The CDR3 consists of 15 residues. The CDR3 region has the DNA TGCGCCAGCAGCCAAGCACAGTATAGCAATCAGCCCCAGCATTTT. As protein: CASSQAQYSNQPQHF.

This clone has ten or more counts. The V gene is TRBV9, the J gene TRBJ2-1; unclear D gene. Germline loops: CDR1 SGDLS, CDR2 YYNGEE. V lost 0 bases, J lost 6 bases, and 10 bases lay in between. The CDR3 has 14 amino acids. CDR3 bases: TGTGCCAGCAGCGTAGGACTGGCTTCCAATGAGCAGTTCTTC. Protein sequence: CASSVGLASNEQFF.

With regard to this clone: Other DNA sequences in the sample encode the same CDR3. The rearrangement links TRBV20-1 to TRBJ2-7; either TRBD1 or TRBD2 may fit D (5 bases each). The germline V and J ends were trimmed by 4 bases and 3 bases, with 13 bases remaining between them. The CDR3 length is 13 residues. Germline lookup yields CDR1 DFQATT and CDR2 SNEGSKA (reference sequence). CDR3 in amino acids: CSAKGSLDYEQYF. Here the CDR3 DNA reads TGCAGTGCTAAGGGGAGTCTAGACTACGAGCAGTACTTC.

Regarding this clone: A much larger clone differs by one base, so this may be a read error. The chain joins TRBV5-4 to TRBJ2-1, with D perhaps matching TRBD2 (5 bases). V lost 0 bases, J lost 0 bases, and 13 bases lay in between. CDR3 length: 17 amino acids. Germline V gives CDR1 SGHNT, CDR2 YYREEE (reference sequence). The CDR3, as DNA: TGTGCCAGCAGCTTGGGAGTTATCGGGATCTCCTACAATGAGCAGTTCTTC. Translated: CASSLGVIGISYNEQFF. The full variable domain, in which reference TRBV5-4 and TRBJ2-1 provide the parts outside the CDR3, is ETGVTQSPTHLIKTRGQQVTLRCSSQSGHNTVSWYQQALGQGPQFIFQYYREEENGRGNFPPRFSGLQFPNYSSELNVNALELDDSALYLCASSLGVIGISYNEQFFGPGTRLTVL.

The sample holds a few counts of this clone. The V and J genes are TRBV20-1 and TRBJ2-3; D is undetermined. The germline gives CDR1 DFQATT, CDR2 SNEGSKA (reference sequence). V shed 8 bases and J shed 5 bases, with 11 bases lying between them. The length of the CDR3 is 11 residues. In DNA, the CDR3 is TGCAGTACCCTGGAAGAAGATACGCAGTATTTT. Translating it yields CSTLEEDTQYF.